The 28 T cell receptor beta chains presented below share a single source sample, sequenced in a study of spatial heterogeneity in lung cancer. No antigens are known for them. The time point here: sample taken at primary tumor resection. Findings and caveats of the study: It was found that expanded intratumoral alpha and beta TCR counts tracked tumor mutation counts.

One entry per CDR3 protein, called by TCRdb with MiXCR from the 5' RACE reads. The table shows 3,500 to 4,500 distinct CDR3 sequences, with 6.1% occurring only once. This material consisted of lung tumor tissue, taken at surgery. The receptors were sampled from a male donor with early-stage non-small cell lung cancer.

The CDR3 reads CASSLATGGFGYTF. DNA for the CDR3: TGTGCCAGCAGCTTAGCCACAGGGGGCTTTGGCTACACCTTC. V gene TRBV7-9 combines with J gene TRBJ1-2; 9 positions match TRBD1. Germline-derived CDR1 and CDR2 are SEHNR and FQNEAQ (reference sequence). The CDR3 totals 14 residues. J gave up 7 bases and V 0 bases, and 3 bases lay outside the gene matches.

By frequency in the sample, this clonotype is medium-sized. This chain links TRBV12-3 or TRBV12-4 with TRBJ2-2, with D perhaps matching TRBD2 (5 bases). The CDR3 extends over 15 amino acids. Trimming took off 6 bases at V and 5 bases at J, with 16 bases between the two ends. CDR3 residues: CASSPLGSGTGELFF. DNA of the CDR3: TGTGCCAGCAGCCCCTTGGGGTCGGGGACCGGGGAGCTGTTTTTT.

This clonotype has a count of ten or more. CDR3 nucleotide sequence: TGTGCCACCAGCAGAGGAGGAGCCCTGGACAGGGCCAGCACAGATACGCAGTATTTT. Its translation is CATSRGGALDRASTDTQYF. The rearrangement uses TRBV15 and TRBJ2-3; the match to TRBD1 covers 8 bases. With 1 base clipped from V and 0 bases from J, the junction kept 12 bases outside the gene matches. The CDR3 sequence is 19 residues long. Per the germline V gene, CDR1 is LNHNV and CDR2 is YYDKDF (reference sequence).

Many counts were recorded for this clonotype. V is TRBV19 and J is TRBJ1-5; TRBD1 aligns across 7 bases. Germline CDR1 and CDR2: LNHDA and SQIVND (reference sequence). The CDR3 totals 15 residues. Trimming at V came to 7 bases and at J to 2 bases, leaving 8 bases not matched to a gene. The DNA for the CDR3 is TGTGCCAGTAATAGAGACAGGGCGGGCAATCAGCCCCAGCATTTT. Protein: CASNRDRAGNQPQHF. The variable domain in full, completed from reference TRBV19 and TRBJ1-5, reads DGGITQSPKYLFRKEGQNVTLSCEQNLNHDAMYWYRQDPGQGLRLIYYSQIVNDFQKGDIAEGYSVSREKKESFPLTVTSAQKNPTAFYLCASNRDRAGNQPQHFGDGTRLSIL.

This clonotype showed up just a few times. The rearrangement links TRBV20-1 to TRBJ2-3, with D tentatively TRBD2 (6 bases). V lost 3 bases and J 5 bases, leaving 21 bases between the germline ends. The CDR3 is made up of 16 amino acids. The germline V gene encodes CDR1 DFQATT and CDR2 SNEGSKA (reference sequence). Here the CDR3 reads CSASGRLVGSLDTQYF. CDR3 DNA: TGCAGTGCTAGTGGACGACTAGTAGGAAGCCTAGATACGCAGTATTTT.

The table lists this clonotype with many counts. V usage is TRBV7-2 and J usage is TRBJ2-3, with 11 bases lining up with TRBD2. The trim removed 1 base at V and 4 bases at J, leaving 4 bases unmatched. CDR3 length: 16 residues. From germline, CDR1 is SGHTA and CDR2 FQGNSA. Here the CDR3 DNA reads TGTGCCAGCAGCTTAGAGGGACTAGCGGTGGCAGATACGCAGTATTTT. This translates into CASSLEGLAVADTQYF.

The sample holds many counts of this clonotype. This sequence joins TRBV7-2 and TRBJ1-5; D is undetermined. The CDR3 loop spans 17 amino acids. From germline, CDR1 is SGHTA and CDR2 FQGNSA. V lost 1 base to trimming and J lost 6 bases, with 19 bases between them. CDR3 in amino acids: CASSLEGSVGGGQPQHF. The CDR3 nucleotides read TGTGCCAGCAGCTTAGAAGGCAGCGTTGGCGGTGGTCAGCCCCAGCATTTT.

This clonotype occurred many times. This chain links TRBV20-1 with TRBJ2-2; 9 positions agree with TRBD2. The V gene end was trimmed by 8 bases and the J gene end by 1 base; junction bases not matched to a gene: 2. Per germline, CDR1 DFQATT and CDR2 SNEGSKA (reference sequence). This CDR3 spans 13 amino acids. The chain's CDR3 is CSLAGLNTGELFF. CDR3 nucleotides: TGCAGTCTAGCGGGACTGAACACCGGGGAGCTGTTTTTT.

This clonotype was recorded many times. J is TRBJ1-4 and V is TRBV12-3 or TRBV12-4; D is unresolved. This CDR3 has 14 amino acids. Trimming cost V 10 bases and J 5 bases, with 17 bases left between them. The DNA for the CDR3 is TGTGCCACCTTACCTCCGGGCCCCAATGAAAAACTGTTTTTT. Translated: CATLPPGPNEKLFF.

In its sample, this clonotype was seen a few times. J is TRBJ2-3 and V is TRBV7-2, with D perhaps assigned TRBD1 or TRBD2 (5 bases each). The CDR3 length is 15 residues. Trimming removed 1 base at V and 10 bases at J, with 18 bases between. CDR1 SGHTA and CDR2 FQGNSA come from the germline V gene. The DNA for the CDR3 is TGTGCCAGCAGCTTAGTAGCCGGGGCTGGTAGGGCGCAGTATTTT. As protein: CASSLVAGAGRAQYF.

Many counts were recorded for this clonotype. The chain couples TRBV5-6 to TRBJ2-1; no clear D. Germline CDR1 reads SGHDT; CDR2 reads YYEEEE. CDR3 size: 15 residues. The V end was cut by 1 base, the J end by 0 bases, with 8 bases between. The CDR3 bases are TGTGCCAGCAGCTTGCTGGCTCCCTCCTACAATGAGCAGTTCTTC. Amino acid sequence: CASSLLAPSYNEQFF.

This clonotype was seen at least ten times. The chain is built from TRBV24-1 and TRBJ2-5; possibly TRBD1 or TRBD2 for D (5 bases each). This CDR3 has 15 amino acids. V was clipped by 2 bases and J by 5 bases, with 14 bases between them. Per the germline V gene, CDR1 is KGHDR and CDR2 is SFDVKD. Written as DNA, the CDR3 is TGTGCCACCAGTGATTCTAGGGGCCCGGGGGAGACCCAGTACTTC. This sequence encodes CATSDSRGPGETQYF.

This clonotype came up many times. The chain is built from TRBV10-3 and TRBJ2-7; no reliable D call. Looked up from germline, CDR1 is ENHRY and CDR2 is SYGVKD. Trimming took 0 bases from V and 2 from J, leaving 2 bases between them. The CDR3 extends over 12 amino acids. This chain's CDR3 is CAISESTYEQYF. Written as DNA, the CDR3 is TGTGCCATCAGTGAGTCAACCTACGAGCAGTACTTC.

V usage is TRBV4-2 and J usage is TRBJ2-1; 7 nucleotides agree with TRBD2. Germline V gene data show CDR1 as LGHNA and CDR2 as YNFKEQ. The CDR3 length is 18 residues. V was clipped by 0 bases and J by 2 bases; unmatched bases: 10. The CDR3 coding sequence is TGTGCCAGCAGCCAAGAATACCCGGGACTACCGCCCTACAATGAGCAGTTCTTC. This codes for CASSQEYPGLPPYNEQFF.

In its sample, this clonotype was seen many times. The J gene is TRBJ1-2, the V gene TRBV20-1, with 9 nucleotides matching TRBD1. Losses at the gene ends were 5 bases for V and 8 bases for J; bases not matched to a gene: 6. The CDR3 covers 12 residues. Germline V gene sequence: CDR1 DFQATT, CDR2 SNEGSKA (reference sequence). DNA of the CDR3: TGCAGTGCTGGACAGGGGAATCTCGGCTACACCTTC. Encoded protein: CSAGQGNLGYTF.

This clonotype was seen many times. CDR3 sequence reads: CASSLNRGGDTQYF. The CDR3 nucleotides are TGTGCCAGCAGCTTAAACCGGGGAGGGGATACGCAGTATTTT. The chain combines TRBV7-2 with TRBJ2-3, with TRBD2 identical over 7 bases. V dropped 2 bases and J dropped 6; count of bases not matched to a gene: 5. Germline loops: CDR1 SGHTA, CDR2 FQGNSA. This CDR3 contains 14 residues.

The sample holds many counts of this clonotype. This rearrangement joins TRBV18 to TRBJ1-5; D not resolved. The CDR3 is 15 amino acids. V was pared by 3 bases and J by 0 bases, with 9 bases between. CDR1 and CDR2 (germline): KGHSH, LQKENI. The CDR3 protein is CASSPGFDSNQPQHF. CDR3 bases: TGTGCCAGCTCACCGGGCTTCGATAGCAATCAGCCCCAGCATTTT.

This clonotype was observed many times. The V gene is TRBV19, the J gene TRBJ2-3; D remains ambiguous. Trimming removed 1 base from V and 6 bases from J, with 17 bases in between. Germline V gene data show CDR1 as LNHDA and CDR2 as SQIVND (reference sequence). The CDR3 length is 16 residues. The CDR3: CASSIGNNWGSDTQYF. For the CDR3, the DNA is TGTGCCAGTAGTATAGGCAATAATTGGGGATCGGATACGCAGTATTTT.

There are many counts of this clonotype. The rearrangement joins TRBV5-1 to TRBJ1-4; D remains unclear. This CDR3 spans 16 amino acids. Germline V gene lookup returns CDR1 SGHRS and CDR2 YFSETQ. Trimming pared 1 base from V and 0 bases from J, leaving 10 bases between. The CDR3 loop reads CASSLRSQSTNEKLFF. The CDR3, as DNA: TGCGCCAGCAGCTTGCGAAGTCAGTCAACTAATGAAAAACTGTTTTTT. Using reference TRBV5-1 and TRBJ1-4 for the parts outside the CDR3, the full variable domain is KAGVTQTPRYLIKTRGQQVTLSCSPISGHRSVSWYQQTPGQGLQFLFEYFSETQRNKGNFPGRFSGRQFSNSRSEMNVSTLELGDSALYLCASSLRSQSTNEKLFFGSGTQLSVL.

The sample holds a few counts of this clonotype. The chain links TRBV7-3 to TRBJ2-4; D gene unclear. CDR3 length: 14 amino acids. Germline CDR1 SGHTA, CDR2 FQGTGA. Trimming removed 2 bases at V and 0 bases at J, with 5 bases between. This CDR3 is CASSLLLAKNIQYF. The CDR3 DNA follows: TGTGCCAGCAGCTTATTACTAGCCAAAAACATTCAGTACTTC.

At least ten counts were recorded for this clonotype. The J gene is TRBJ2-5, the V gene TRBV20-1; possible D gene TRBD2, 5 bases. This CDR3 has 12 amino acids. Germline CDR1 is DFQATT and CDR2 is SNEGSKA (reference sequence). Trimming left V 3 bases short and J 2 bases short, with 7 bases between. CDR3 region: CSASRGQETQYF. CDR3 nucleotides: TGCAGTGCTAGCCGGGGTCAAGAGACCCAGTACTTC.

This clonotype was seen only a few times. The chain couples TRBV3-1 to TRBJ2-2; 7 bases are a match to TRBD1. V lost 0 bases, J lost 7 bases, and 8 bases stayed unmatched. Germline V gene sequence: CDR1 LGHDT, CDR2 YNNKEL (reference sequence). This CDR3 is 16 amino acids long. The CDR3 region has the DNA TGTGCCAGCAGCCAAGAACAGGGGAATGGAAACGGGGAGCTGTTTTTT. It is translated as CASSQEQGNGNGELFF.

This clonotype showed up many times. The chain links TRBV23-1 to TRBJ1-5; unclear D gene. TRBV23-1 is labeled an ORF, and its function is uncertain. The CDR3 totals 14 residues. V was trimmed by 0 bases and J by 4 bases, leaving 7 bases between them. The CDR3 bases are TGCGCCAGCAGTCAATCGAAACGGAATCAGCCCCAGCATTTT. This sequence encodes CASSQSKRNQPQHF.

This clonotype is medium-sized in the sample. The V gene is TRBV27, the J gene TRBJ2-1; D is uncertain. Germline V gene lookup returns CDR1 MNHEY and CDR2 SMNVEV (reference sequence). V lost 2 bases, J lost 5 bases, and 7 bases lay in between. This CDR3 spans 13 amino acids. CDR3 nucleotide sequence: TGTGCCAGCAGTTTAGGCAGACACAATGAGCAGTTCTTC. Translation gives CASSLGRHNEQFF.

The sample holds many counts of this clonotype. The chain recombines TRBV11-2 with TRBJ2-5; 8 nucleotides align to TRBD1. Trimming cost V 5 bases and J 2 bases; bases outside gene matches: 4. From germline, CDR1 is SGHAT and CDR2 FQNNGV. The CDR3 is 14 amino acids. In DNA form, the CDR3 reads TGTGCCAGCAGCCCCGGACAGGGACAAGAGACCCAGTACTTC. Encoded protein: CASSPGQGQETQYF. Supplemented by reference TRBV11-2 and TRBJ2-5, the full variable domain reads EAGVAQSPRYKIIEKRQSVAFWCNPISGHATLYWYQQILGQGPKLLIQFQNNGVVDDSQLPKDRFSAERLKGVDSTLKIQPAKLEDSAVYLCASSPGQGQETQYFGPGTRLLVL.

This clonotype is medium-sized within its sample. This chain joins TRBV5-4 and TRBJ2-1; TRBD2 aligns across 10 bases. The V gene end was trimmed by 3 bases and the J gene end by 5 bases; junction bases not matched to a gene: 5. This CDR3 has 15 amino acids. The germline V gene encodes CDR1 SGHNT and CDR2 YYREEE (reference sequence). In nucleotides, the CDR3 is TGTGCCAGCAGCTACCCTAGCGGGGGTGACAATGAGCAGTTCTTC. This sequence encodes CASSYPSGGDNEQFF.

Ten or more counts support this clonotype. Written as DNA, the CDR3 is TGTGCCAGCAGCTCTTCCTACGAGCAGTACTTC. Its translation: CASSSSYEQYF. The gene calls are TRBV11-2 and TRBJ2-7; no firm D call. The V end was cut by 4 bases, the J end by 1 base, with 2 bases between. Germline lookup yields CDR1 SGHAT and CDR2 FQNNGV. The CDR3 has 11 amino acids.

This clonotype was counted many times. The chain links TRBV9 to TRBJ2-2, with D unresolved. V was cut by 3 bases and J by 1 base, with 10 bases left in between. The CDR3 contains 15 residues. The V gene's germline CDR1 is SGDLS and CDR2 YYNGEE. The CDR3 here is CASSEDLGNTGELFF. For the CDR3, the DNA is TGTGCCAGCAGCGAGGACCTTGGGAACACCGGGGAGCTGTTTTTT.